A single sample is the source of the 18 T cell receptor beta chains below, sequenced in a study of PD-L1 blockade in urothelial cancer. Profiled with immunoSEQ multiplex PCR; TCRdb holds only in-frame clones, not every one. The sample has 70,000 to 85,000 clones; around 90% are singletons. The time point: pretreatment peripheral blood. Sample: PBMCs, taken around atezolizumab (anti-PD-L1) treatment. Every receptor here comes from a man in his 70s with urothelial cancer.

V gene TRBV28 combines with J gene TRBJ2-1, with TRBD2 identical over 7 bases. CDR3 length: 15 residues. Trimming cost V 3 bases and J 0 bases; bases outside gene matches: 2. Per the germline V gene, CDR1 is MDHEN and CDR2 is SYDVKM. Here the CDR3 reads CASSLGGSSYNEQFF. The DNA for the CDR3 is TGTGCCAGCAGTTTGGGCGGGAGCTCCTACAATGAGCAGTTCTTC.

J is TRBJ2-4 and V is TRBV14, with TRBD1 matching 7 bases. The trim removed 1 base at V and 5 bases at J, leaving 5 bases unmatched. This CDR3 is 15 amino acids long. CDR1 SGHDN and CDR2 FVKESK come from the germline V gene. CDR3 residues: CASSQGSGTENIQYF. The CDR3 coding sequence is TGTGCCAGCAGCCAAGGGTCCGGGACAGAAAACATTCAGTACTTC. Full variable domain (outside the CDR3, taken from reference TRBV14 and TRBJ2-4): EAGVTQFPSHSVIEKGQTVTLRCDPISGHDNLYWYRRVMGKEIKFLLHFVKESKQDESGMPNNRFLAERTGGTYSTLKVQPAELEDSGVYFCASSQGSGTENIQYFGAGTRLSVL.

The rearrangement joins TRBV5-6 to TRBJ2-3, with a possible D match to TRBD2 (6 bases). Germline V gives CDR1 SGHDT, CDR2 YYEEEE. This CDR3 is 19 amino acids long. Between the trimmed V and J ends, which lost 0 bases and 0 bases, there was a span of 20 bases. The CDR3 loop is CASSLVSAGIQTSTDTQYF. As DNA, the CDR3 is TGTGCCAGCAGCTTGGTTTCTGCGGGGATCCAGACTAGCACAGATACGCAGTATTTT. Using reference TRBV5-6 and TRBJ2-3 for the parts outside the CDR3, the full variable domain is DAGVTQSPTHLIKTRGQQVTLRCSPKSGHDTVSWYQQALGQGPQFIFQYYEEEERQRGNFPDRFSGHQFPNYSSELNVNALLLGDSALYLCASSLVSAGIQTSTDTQYFGPGTRLTVL.

The V call is TRBV7-7, the J call TRBJ2-5; TRBD2 matches 8 bases. V trimming: 5 bases; J trimming: 5 bases; junction bases outside the gene matches: 7. CDR3 length: 14 residues. The germline CDR1 and CDR2 sequences are SSHAT and FNYEAQ (reference sequence). In nucleotides, the CDR3 is TGTGCCAGCAGCCACAAGACTAGCGTGGAGACCCAGTACTTC. Translation gives CASSHKTSVETQYF.

The chain employs TRBV20-1 and TRBJ2-7; D unresolved. Trimming cost V 3 bases and J 4 bases, with 7 bases left between them. The CDR3 has 11 amino acids. The germline CDR1 and CDR2 sequences are DFQATT and SNEGSKA (reference sequence). CDR3 residues: CSASPGYEQYF. The CDR3 nucleotides are TGCAGTGCTAGTCCAGGTTACGAGCAGTACTTC.

The V gene is TRBV5-1, the J gene TRBJ2-6, with 10 bases matching TRBD2. Germline assignment: CDR1 SGHRS and CDR2 YFSETQ. This CDR3 spans 15 amino acids. The ends lost 0 bases at V and 12 bases at J; junction bases unmatched: 6. CDR3 in amino acids: CASSLGTSGSGVLTF. The CDR3 coding sequence is TGCGCCAGCAGCTTGGGGACTAGCGGTTCTGGCGTCCTGACTTTC.

The chain has TRBV5-1 and TRBJ2-7; possibly TRBD2 for D (6 bases). Trimming took off 0 bases at V and 0 bases at J, with 13 bases between the two ends. In germline, CDR1 is SGHRS, CDR2 YFSETQ. CDR3 length equals 16 residues. Here the CDR3 reads CASSLAAGGISYEQYF. The CDR3 coding sequence is TGCGCCAGCAGCTTGGCGGCAGGAGGGATCTCCTACGAGCAGTACTTC.

This chain links TRBV9 with TRBJ1-2; 8 nucleotides align to TRBD1. The CDR3 sequence is 13 residues long. V lost 4 bases and J lost 6; bases outside the gene matches: 5. Germline V gene data show CDR1 as SGDLS and CDR2 as YYNGEE. For the CDR3, the DNA is TGTGCCAGCAGCCAGGGGGCAAGCCATGGCTACACCTTC. It translates to CASSQGASHGYTF. Looking up the rest from reference TRBV9 and TRBJ1-2 gives the full variable domain: DSGVTQTPKHLITATGQRVTLRCSPRSGDLSVYWYQQSLDQGLQFLIQYYNGEERAKGNILERFSAQQFPDLHSELNLSSLELGDSALYFCASSQGASHGYTFGSGTRLTVV.

This clone qualifies as medium-sized. The genes are TRBV11-2 and TRBJ2-5; TRBD1 aligns across 8 bases. CDR1 SGHAT and CDR2 FQNNGV come from the germline V gene. J gave up 5 bases and V 3 bases, and 5 bases lay outside the gene matches. This CDR3 has 14 amino acids. CDR3 region: CASSLVRGPETQYF. CDR3 bases: TGTGCCAGCAGCTTGGTCAGGGGGCCGGAGACCCAGTACTTC.

This chain joins TRBV7-6 and TRBJ1-4; D gene ambiguous. This CDR3 spans 12 amino acids. Germline values: CDR1 SGHVS, CDR2 FNYEAQ. V was clipped by 3 bases and J by 8 bases, with 7 bases between them. In DNA form, the CDR3 reads TGTGCCAGCAGCTTTATGGGCGAAAAACTGTTTTTT. This codes for CASSFMGEKLFF.

The chain has TRBV29-1 and TRBJ1-4; 7 positions agree with TRBD1. The CDR3 is 13 amino acids. V lost 1 base and J lost 10; bases outside the gene matches: 6. CDR1 SQVTM and CDR2 ANQGSEA come from the germline V gene. The CDR3: CSVEGVGTVKLFF. DNA of the CDR3: TGCAGCGTTGAAGGCGTTGGGACAGTAAAACTGTTTTTT.

J is TRBJ2-1 and V is TRBV7-8, with 8 positions matching TRBD2. Germline V gives CDR1 SGHVS, CDR2 FQNEAQ. V lost 1 base, J lost 8 bases, and 1 base stayed unmatched. The CDR3 covers 13 residues. CDR3 residues: CASSLGTSYEQFF. The CDR3 region has the DNA TGTGCCAGCAGCTTAGGGACTAGCTATGAGCAGTTCTTC.

This clone was detected once. The chain combines TRBV29-1 with TRBJ1-2; D is undetermined. V was cut by 1 base and J by 4 bases, with 10 bases left in between. The CDR3 is 13 residues long. Germline CDR1 and CDR2: SQVTM and ANQGSEA. CDR3 residues: CSVEARGVYGYTF. CDR3 in DNA: TGCAGCGTTGAAGCGCGGGGTGTCTATGGCTACACCTTC. The full variable domain, completed using reference TRBV29-1 and TRBJ1-2, is SAVISQKPSRDICQRGTSLTIQCQVDSQVTMMFWYRQQPGQSLTLIATANQGSEATYESGFVIDKFPISRPNLTFSTLTVSNMSPEDSSIYLCSVEARGVYGYTFGSGTRLTVV.

This rearrangement joins TRBV15 to TRBJ2-5, with 7 bases lining up with TRBD1. V lost 5 bases and J lost 2; bases outside the gene matches: 8. The CDR3 covers 15 residues. Germline CDR1 is LNHNV and CDR2 is YYDKDF (reference sequence). The CDR3 loop is CATSLRTGLQETQYF. The CDR3 nucleotides read TGTGCCACCAGCCTACGGACAGGCTTACAAGAGACCCAGTACTTC.

The chain employs TRBV5-4 and TRBJ1-1; D possibly corresponds to TRBD1 (5 bases). The CDR3 sequence is 15 residues long. V shed 4 bases and J shed 2 bases, with 15 bases lying between them. Per the germline V gene, CDR1 is SGHNT and CDR2 is YYREEE (reference sequence). The CDR3 reads CASSTDLQGNTEAFF. The CDR3 DNA reads TGTGCCAGCAGCACGGACCTCCAGGGAAACACTGAAGCTTTCTTT.

This chain connects TRBV2 to TRBJ2-3; TRBD2 matches 9 bases. The CDR3 sequence is 15 residues long. In germline, CDR1 is SNHLY, CDR2 FYNNEI. With 4 bases clipped from V and 0 bases from J, the junction kept 2 bases outside the gene matches. This CDR3 reads CASSAGLASTDTQYF. CDR3 bases: TGTGCCAGCAGTGCGGGACTAGCTAGCACAGATACGCAGTATTTT.

The chain employs TRBV9 and TRBJ2-5; 7 bases align to TRBD2. The CDR3 is 14 residues long. Germline CDR1 is SGDLS and CDR2 is YYNGEE. V dropped 1 base and J dropped 5; count of bases not matched to a gene: 5. The CDR3 loop reads CASSVLAERETQYF. The CDR3 DNA reads as TGTGCCAGCAGCGTACTAGCGGAAAGGGAGACCCAGTACTTC.

The V and J genes are TRBV9 and TRBJ2-2, with 11 bases fitting TRBD2. The germline gives CDR1 SGDLS, CDR2 YYNGEE. The CDR3 length is 18 residues. After removal of 1 base from V and 4 bases from J, the junction contained 9 bases not matched to a gene. CDR3 region: CASSVRISGRALTGELFF. The CDR3 DNA reads TGTGCCAGCAGCGTAAGGATTAGCGGGAGGGCCCTCACCGGGGAGCTGTTTTTT.